The TCR beta chain under discussion was sequenced for a study of cytomegalovirus exposure and HLA in healthy donors. Study information: An early data release held some 85 million unique TCRs from HLA-typed donors.

As concerns this clone: The antigen is unknown.

This CDR3 is built from 13 residues. V was cut by 3 bases and J by 3 bases, with 9 bases left in between. The germline V gene encodes CDR1 KGHSH and CDR2 LQKENI. Whole-study results and caveats: Other equally common chains were less clonally expanded than HLA-associated TCR beta chains, a later analysis showed.

PCR involved 60 Vbeta and 13 Jbeta primers. Clones were sequenced by immunoSEQ multiplex PCR, and TCRdb holds only the in-frame ones, with some missing. The sample data list approximately 100,000 clones. This TCR was sampled from a man aged 50-60 years in good health and CMV-seropositive. The chain combines TRBV18 with TRBJ2-7; D possibly corresponds to TRBD2 (5 bases). Material for sequencing was PBMCs. CDR3 region: CASSPQEDYEQYV. CDR3 coding DNA: TGTGCCAGCTCACCCCAGGAGGACTACGAGCAGTACGTC.